Below, 28 T cell receptor beta chains from the same sample are listed, as sequenced in a study of Ad26.COV2.S vaccination and SARS-CoV-2 variants. Measured with immunoSEQ multiplex PCR; TCRdb has only the in-frame clones, and not every one. Of about 350,000 clones in the sample, around 89% were seen once. Described treatment: around 19 received Ad26.COV2.S at low or high dose, single or two shots; 5 received placebo; per-sample allocation not given. Sampling occurred on day 63 after the first vaccine or placebo injection. This specimen was peripheral blood, taken in a trial of Ad26.COV2.S vaccine versus placebo. The receptors derive from a person between 18 and 65 years old who received the Ad26.COV2.S COVID-19 vaccine or a placebo.

This clone has more than one count but fewer than ten. The chain uses TRBV9 and TRBJ2-2; TRBD1 might be the D (5 bases). CDR1 SGDLS and CDR2 YYNGEE come from the germline V gene. Trimming removed 3 bases from V and 3 bases from J, with 18 bases in between. The CDR3 length is 17 residues. DNA for the CDR3: TGTGCCAGCAGCGATCCGGACACGGTCTGGGACACCGGGGAGCTGTTTTTT. Protein product: CASSDPDTVWDTGELFF.

The chain joins TRBV27 to TRBJ1-1; D gene unclear. Looked up from germline, CDR1 is MNHEY and CDR2 is SMNVEV (reference sequence). V lost 5 bases to trimming and J lost 4 bases, with 14 bases between them. This CDR3 spans 14 amino acids. CDR3 nucleotide sequence: TGTGCCAGCAGTGTACAGTCTTTGAGCACTGAAGCTTTCTTT. It is translated as CASSVQSLSTEAFF.

The chain is built from TRBV5-1 and TRBJ2-5, with D unclear. V was trimmed by 5 bases and J by 2 bases, leaving 16 bases between them. The CDR3 spans 15 residues. Germline CDR1 SGHRS, CDR2 YFSETQ. The chain's CDR3 is CASRPPPAPQETQYF. The CDR3 DNA sequence: TGCGCCAGCAGACCACCCCCAGCGCCACAAGAGACCCAGTACTTC.

This chain uses TRBV6-4 with TRBJ2-1, with TRBD2 matching 10 bases. The CDR3 extends over 15 amino acids. The trim removed 2 bases at V and 6 bases at J, leaving 4 bases unmatched. Germline values: CDR1 MRHNA, CDR2 SNTAGT. CDR3 amino acids: CASSDQAGGGNEQFF. CDR3 in DNA: TGTGCCAGCAGTGACCAAGCGGGAGGGGGCAATGAGCAGTTCTTC.

This chain joins TRBV5-6 and TRBJ1-1; no clear D gene. Germline V CDR1 and CDR2: SGHDT, YYEEEE. The CDR3 is made up of 14 amino acids. V was shortened by 0 bases and J by 4 bases, with 10 bases between the two germline ends. CDR3 bases: TGTGCCAGCAGCTTGGGGCAGCGAGGCACTGAAGCTTTCTTT. As protein: CASSLGQRGTEAFF. The complete variable domain, with remaining parts taken from reference TRBV5-6 and TRBJ1-1, reads DAGVTQSPTHLIKTRGQQVTLRCSPKSGHDTVSWYQQALGQGPQFIFQYYEEEERQRGNFPDRFSGHQFPNYSSELNVNALLLGDSALYLCASSLGQRGTEAFFGQGTRLTVV.

The chain carries TRBV5-4 and TRBJ1-4; D perhaps matches TRBD1 (5 bases). The CDR3 extends over 14 amino acids. V lost 0 bases, J lost 5 bases, and 8 bases lay in between. Germline lookup yields CDR1 SGHNT and CDR2 YYREEE (reference sequence). The CDR3 loop reads CASSLAGNNEKLFF. The CDR3 nucleotides are TGTGCCAGCAGCTTGGCAGGGAACAATGAAAAACTGTTTTTT.

J is TRBJ2-7 and V is TRBV28; TRBD2 aligns across 10 bases. This CDR3 is built from 13 residues. Trimming took 2 bases from V and 12 from J; bases not matched to a gene: 7. Germline V gene data show CDR1 as MDHEN and CDR2 as SYDVKM. The CDR3 region is CASSLATSGAWYF. The CDR3 DNA follows: TGTGCCAGCAGTTTAGCAACTAGCGGGGCCTGGTACTTC.

In regard to this clone: A much larger clone sits a single nucleotide away, making a read error possible. The chain is built from TRBV7-2 and TRBJ1-1, with D hard to call. Trimming pared 3 bases from V and 1 base from J, leaving 6 bases between. CDR1 is SGHTA, CDR2 FQGNSA, per germline. CDR3 length equals 13 residues. The CDR3 bases are TGTGCCAGCAGCTTTGAAGCGAACACTGAAGCTTTCTTT. It encodes CASSFEANTEAFF.

DNA for the CDR3: TGTGCCAGCAGTCCGTGGACAGGGCAGTACAATGAGCAGTTCTTC. Translation gives CASSPWTGQYNEQFF. The V call is TRBV28, the J call TRBJ2-1, with TRBD1 identical over 8 bases. CDR3 length equals 15 residues. V shed 5 bases, J shed 4 bases, and the junction held 7 bases outside the gene matches. CDR1 and CDR2 (germline): MDHEN, SYDVKM.

The chain joins TRBV7-9 to TRBJ2-7; D is unclear. The germline gives CDR1 SEHNR, CDR2 FQNEAQ (reference sequence). Deletions cut 11 bases from V and 0 bases from J, with 11 bases between. The CDR3 is made up of 12 amino acids. CDR3 DNA sequence: TGTGCCGTCTTAACGGTCTCCTACGAGCAGTACTTC. It specifies CAVLTVSYEQYF. The variable domain in full, completed from reference TRBV7-9 and TRBJ2-7, reads DTGVSQNPRHKITKRGQNVTFRCDPISEHNRLYWYRQTLGQGPEFLTYFQNEAQLEKSRLLSDRFSAERPKGSFSTLEIQRTEQGDSAMYLCAVLTVSYEQYFGPGTRLTVT.

V usage is TRBV11-2 and J usage is TRBJ1-2, with unresolved D. Germline assignment: CDR1 SGHAT and CDR2 FQNNGV. V was cut by 2 bases and J by 8 bases, with 21 bases left in between. The CDR3 sequence is 16 residues long. The CDR3 nucleotides are TGTGCCAGCAGCTTAATTGTATGGGGAGGGTCGGAAGGCTACACCTTC. This codes for CASSLIVWGGSEGYTF.

The chain has TRBV4-1 and TRBJ2-1; 8 nucleotides match TRBD2. With V trimmed by 4 bases and J by 7 bases, 6 bases remained unmatched. The CDR3 runs 14 residues. Germline V gene lookup returns CDR1 MGHRA and CDR2 YSYEKL. In DNA, the CDR3 is TGCGCCAGCAGCCCGAGCGGGAGTGGGAATGAGCAGTTCTTC. Amino acid sequence: CASSPSGSGNEQFF.

This chain links TRBV10-3 with TRBJ1-5; 9 positions agree with TRBD1. This CDR3 is built from 15 residues. Trimming cost V 11 bases and J 4 bases; bases outside gene matches: 12. The germline gives CDR1 ENHRY, CDR2 SYGVKD. CDR3 bases: TGTGCCGCATCACCACGGGACAGGGAGAATCAGCCCCAGCATTTT. It yields the protein CAASPRDRENQPQHF.

The chain combines TRBV9 with TRBJ1-1; possible D gene TRBD1, 5 bases. Germline assignment: CDR1 SGDLS and CDR2 YYNGEE. The CDR3 runs to 14 residues. Trimming removed 0 bases at V and 4 bases at J, with 10 bases between. Here the CDR3 reads CASSVDGASTEAFF. For the CDR3, the DNA is TGTGCCAGCAGCGTAGATGGGGCGAGCACTGAAGCTTTCTTT.

In this sample, this clone turned up once. The chain is built from TRBV29-1 and TRBJ2-7, with D tentatively TRBD1 (6 bases). The CDR3 has 12 residues. V was shortened by 6 bases and J by 6 bases, with 15 bases between the two germline ends. CDR1 SQVTM and CDR2 ANQGSEA come from the germline V gene. The CDR3 nucleotides read TGCAGCGTCGCGACAGGCTTTGGCGAGCAGTACTTC. Translating it yields CSVATGFGEQYF.

The chain combines TRBV14 with TRBJ1-6, with D hard to call. Germline CDR1 reads SGHDN; CDR2 reads FVKESK. The V end lost 1 base, the J end lost 10 bases, and 17 bases lay between the germline ends. This CDR3 spans 16 amino acids. The CDR3 here is CASSQVQAQNVSPLHF. The DNA of the CDR3 is TGTGCCAGCAGCCAAGTCCAGGCCCAAAACGTGTCACCCCTCCACTTT.

This chain connects TRBV10-3 to TRBJ1-1, with D uncertain. Trimming cost V 4 bases and J 4 bases, with 13 bases left between them. CDR3 length equals 14 residues. Germline assignment: CDR1 ENHRY and CDR2 SYGVKD. The CDR3 protein is CAISVTGTGTEAFF. CDR3 bases: TGTGCCATCAGTGTAACGGGAACGGGCACTGAAGCTTTCTTT.

V gene TRBV27 combines with J gene TRBJ1-1; weak D call: TRBD1 (5 bases). The germline V and J ends were trimmed by 10 bases and 5 bases, with 14 bases remaining between them. This CDR3 region has 12 residues. Per germline, CDR1 MNHEY and CDR2 SMNVEV (reference sequence). CDR3 nucleotides: TGTGCCACCATCCGGGGGAAGACTGAAGCTTTCTTT. It is translated as CATIRGKTEAFF.

The rearrangement uses TRBV7-2 and TRBJ1-4, with D perhaps matching TRBD1 (6 bases). V was trimmed by 5 bases and J by 8 bases, leaving 12 bases between them. The CDR3 length is 13 residues. Germline-derived CDR1 and CDR2 are SGHTA and FQGNSA. The CDR3 DNA reads TGTGCCAGCAGCGTGCTCGGGGGCGAAAAACTGTTTTTT. Translated, it gives CASSVLGGEKLFF.

This chain links TRBV5-6 with TRBJ1-2; possible D gene TRBD1, 6 bases. The CDR3 is made up of 13 amino acids. V lost 4 bases and J 2 bases, leaving 9 bases between the germline ends. Germline CDR1 SGHDT, CDR2 YYEEEE. The CDR3 protein is CASSGQGNYGYTF. The CDR3, as DNA: TGTGCCAGCAGCGGGCAGGGGAACTATGGCTACACCTTC.

The rearrangement links TRBV5-1 to TRBJ2-1; 9 bases are shared with TRBD2. The CDR3 consists of 19 residues. CDR1 and CDR2 (germline): SGHRS, YFSETQ. Unmatched junction bases numbered 12, after V lost 2 bases and J lost 0 bases. The CDR3 reads CASSFPGLASEHSYNEQFF. CDR3 DNA sequence: TGCGCCAGCAGCTTTCCGGGACTAGCCTCGGAGCACTCCTACAATGAGCAGTTCTTC.

The chain has TRBV27 and TRBJ1-1, with no clear D. CDR1 is MNHEY and CDR2 is SMNVEV in the germline V gene (reference sequence). The CDR3 extends over 13 amino acids. Trimming removed 3 bases from V and 5 bases from J, with 10 bases in between. CDR3: CASSFARETEAFF. The CDR3 bases are TGTGCCAGCAGTTTTGCGAGGGAAACTGAAGCTTTCTTT.

V is TRBV7-2 and J is TRBJ1-2; 8 bases match TRBD1. The junction had 10 bases not matched to a gene; V was cut back by 5 bases and J by 5 bases. The CDR3 covers 15 residues. The germline V gene encodes CDR1 SGHTA and CDR2 FQGNSA. CDR3 region: CASSPSQDRVYGYTF. CDR3 bases: TGTGCCAGCAGCCCATCTCAGGACAGGGTATATGGCTACACCTTC.

The genes are TRBV2 and TRBJ1-3, with 9 bases aligning to TRBD1. V lost 5 bases and J lost 7; bases outside the gene matches: 3. The CDR3 length is 13 residues. Germline assignment: CDR1 SNHLY and CDR2 FYNNEI. The CDR3 is CASSSGQGNTIYF. The CDR3 nucleotides are TGTGCCAGCAGTTCAGGACAGGGGAACACCATATATTTT.

This clone was seen once. This rearrangement joins TRBV4-3 to TRBJ2-1; 8 bases agree with TRBD2. The CDR3 consists of 13 residues. Germline values: CDR1 LGHNA, CDR2 YSLEER. The junction had 0 bases not matched to a gene; V was cut back by 4 bases and J by 4 bases. The CDR3 spells CASSLAGYNEQFF. The CDR3 DNA follows: TGCGCCAGCAGCCTAGCGGGGTACAATGAGCAGTTCTTC.

This chain links TRBV2 with TRBJ1-1; D is ambiguous. V lost 7 bases and J 1 base, leaving 10 bases between the germline ends. CDR3 length equals 13 residues. Germline V gene data show CDR1 as SNHLY and CDR2 as FYNNEI. The CDR3 reads CASTRGWNTEAFF. CDR3 coding DNA: TGTGCCAGCACTCGAGGTTGGAACACTGAAGCTTTCTTT.

This clone was detected a few times. V and J are TRBV9 and TRBJ1-1, with D unclear. Germline V gene lookup returns CDR1 SGDLS and CDR2 YYNGEE. CDR3 length: 15 amino acids. The V end was cut by 0 bases, the J end by 1 base, with 10 bases between. This CDR3 is CASSVEPKPNTEAFF. In DNA, the CDR3 is TGTGCCAGCAGCGTAGAACCAAAACCGAACACTGAAGCTTTCTTT.

The J gene is TRBJ2-2, the V gene TRBV4-3; D is unclear. The CDR3 extends over 15 amino acids. V lost 0 bases and J 4 bases, leaving 9 bases between the germline ends. CDR1 is LGHNA, CDR2 YSLEER, per germline. CDR3 nucleotide sequence: TGCGCCAGCAGCCAAGAGGGCCAATCCACCGGGGAGCTGTTTTTT. Protein: CASSQEGQSTGELFF.